This record covers a single T cell receptor (beta chain). Its antigen remains unknown. The data stem from a study of cytomegalovirus exposure and HLA in healthy donors. This table comes from immunoSEQ multiplex PCR, and its TCRdb copy is limited to in-frame clones, with some not included. The table includes under 150,000 clones, approximately 90% detected once. Germline CDR1 is SGDLS and CDR2 is YYNGEE. V shed 3 bases and J 1 base; nucleotides not matched to a gene: 5. This CDR3 region has 15 residues. Separation from the approximately 660-subject first cohort characterized the approximately 120-subject validation cohort, to which the donors belonged. Regarding the study as a whole: Generally TCR sequences proved uncommon, though certain public TCRs appeared in numerous donors. TCR clusters originating in the first cohort tended to co-occur in the 100 to 150 validation repertoires, according to a later analysis. Roughly 170 TCR beta chains were listed as cytomegalovirus-associated.

This clonotype was sampled from a woman between 18 and 30 years old in good health and CMV-seronegative. The V call is TRBV9, the J call TRBJ2-5; 8 bases fit TRBD2. Material: PBMCs. The CDR3 protein is CASSARSGTQETQYF. The CDR3 nucleotides read TGTGCCAGCAGCGCCCGTAGCGGGACCCAAGAGACCCAGTACTTC.